This entry lists 11 T cell receptor beta chains sequenced from one sample in a study of OX40 agonist ivuxolimab in advanced cancers. Clones were sequenced by immunoSEQ multiplex PCR, and TCRdb holds only the in-frame ones, with some missing. This sample yields under 70,000 clones, of which 70% to 90% are seen a single time; around 2% belongs to the top ten. The source was CD4+ or CD8+ T cells sorted from blood, collected in a trial of the OX40 agonist ivuxolimab. These receptors came from an adult with an advanced solid tumor such as melanoma, head and neck, liver or kidney cancer.

This chain uses TRBV6-4 with TRBJ2-1; perhaps TRBD1 as D (5 bases). Germline V gives CDR1 MRHNA, CDR2 SNTAGT. This CDR3 is built from 17 residues. Trimming cost V 1 base and J 0 bases, with 13 bases left between them. The CDR3 region is CASSDFPGSTSYNEQFF. The CDR3 region has the DNA TGTGCCAGCAGTGACTTCCCAGGGTCTACCTCCTACAATGAGCAGTTCTTC.

J is TRBJ1-5 and V is TRBV7-2; possible D gene TRBD1, 5 bases. The CDR3 totals 13 residues. Per germline, CDR1 SGHTA and CDR2 FQGNSA. V lost 1 base and J 5 bases, leaving 6 bases between the germline ends. CDR3 loop: CASSLGQYQPQHF. Here the CDR3 DNA reads TGTGCCAGCAGCTTAGGACAGTATCAGCCCCAGCATTTT.

The chain couples TRBV5-5 to TRBJ1-5; 7 positions match TRBD1. Germline values: CDR1 SGHKS, CDR2 YYEKEE (reference sequence). This CDR3 comprises 17 residues. J lost 0 bases, V lost 0 bases, and 6 bases had no gene match. The CDR3 is CASSLGDSHYSNQPQHF. The CDR3 nucleotides are TGTGCCAGCAGCTTGGGGGACAGCCATTATAGCAATCAGCCCCAGCATTTT.

The chain has TRBV5-4 and TRBJ1-5, with 7 bases lining up with TRBD1. This CDR3 is built from 15 residues. CDR1 is SGHNT, CDR2 YYREEE, per germline (reference sequence). V was pared by 4 bases and J by 1 base, with 5 bases of the junction left unmatched. The CDR3 sequence: CASSLQQGSNQPQHF. CDR3 DNA sequence: TGTGCCAGCAGCCTGCAACAGGGGAGCAATCAGCCCCAGCATTTT.

The rearrangement links TRBV5-6 to TRBJ1-5; 7 bases align to TRBD1. This CDR3 has 14 amino acids. Germline V lookup: CDR1 SGHDT, CDR2 YYEEEE. Germline trimming cut 2 bases from V and 6 bases from J; bases unmatched to any gene: 5. The CDR3 coding sequence is TGTGCCAGCAGCTTTACAGGGGACGGTCAGCCCCAGCATTTT. Translation: CASSFTGDGQPQHF.

J is TRBJ2-5 and V is TRBV6-1; a weak D match, TRBD1 (5 bases). Germline V gene data show CDR1 as MNHNS and CDR2 as SASEGT. The CDR3 has 15 residues. The ends were cut back, 3 bases at V and 3 bases at J, with 14 bases in the middle. The CDR3 coding sequence is TGTGCCAGCAGTGACTACAGGAATGGGGAAGAGACCCAGTACTTC. This gives the protein CASSDYRNGEETQYF.

The V gene is TRBV2, the J gene TRBJ2-2; D not certain. There are 16 residues in the CDR3. Trimming took 6 bases from V and 6 from J, leaving 20 bases between them. CDR1 and CDR2 (germline): SNHLY, FYNNEI. CDR3 nucleotide sequence: TGTGCCAGCAGCGAATCCCGGGCCCCCCGAGCCGGGGAGCTGTTTTTT. It is translated as CASSESRAPRAGELFF.

The rearrangement joins TRBV7-2 to TRBJ2-5; D remains ambiguous. The CDR3 length is 13 residues. Between the trimmed V and J ends, which lost 4 bases and 0 bases, there was a span of 6 bases. Germline-derived CDR1 and CDR2 are SGHTA and FQGNSA. The CDR3 DNA reads TGTGCCAGCAGCTCTGTACACCAAGAGACCCAGTACTTC. Translation: CASSSVHQETQYF.

This clone occurred once. This sequence joins TRBV2 and TRBJ1-4; 7 nucleotides line up with TRBD1. The CDR3 has 15 residues. Trimming took 5 bases from V and 8 from J; bases not matched to a gene: 11. Germline CDR1 reads SNHLY; CDR2 reads FYNNEI. The CDR3 DNA reads TGTGCCAGCAGTTATATCGGACAGGCGGGGGAAAAACTGTTTTTT. This encodes CASSYIGQAGEKLFF.

The V and J genes are TRBV5-4 and TRBJ2-1, with D unresolved. Germline lookup yields CDR1 SGHNT and CDR2 YYREEE (reference sequence). This CDR3 is built from 15 residues. The V gene lost 4 bases and the J gene lost 7 bases, with 18 bases spanning the gap. As DNA, the CDR3 is TGTGCCAGCAGCCGTGTTTCGTCCGGGTGGAATGAGCAGTTCTTC. Protein: CASSRVSSGWNEQFF.

V is TRBV5-4 and J is TRBJ2-5, with 7 nucleotides matching TRBD2. The V gene end was trimmed by 3 bases and the J gene end by 2 bases; junction bases not matched to a gene: 16. CDR1 and CDR2 from the germline V gene are SGHNT and YYREEE (reference sequence). The CDR3 is 18 amino acids. The CDR3 DNA is TGTGCCAGCAGCTCACCCGCCGTGGGAAGCGGGAAGCAAGAGACCCAGTACTTC. This sequence encodes CASSSPAVGSGKQETQYF.